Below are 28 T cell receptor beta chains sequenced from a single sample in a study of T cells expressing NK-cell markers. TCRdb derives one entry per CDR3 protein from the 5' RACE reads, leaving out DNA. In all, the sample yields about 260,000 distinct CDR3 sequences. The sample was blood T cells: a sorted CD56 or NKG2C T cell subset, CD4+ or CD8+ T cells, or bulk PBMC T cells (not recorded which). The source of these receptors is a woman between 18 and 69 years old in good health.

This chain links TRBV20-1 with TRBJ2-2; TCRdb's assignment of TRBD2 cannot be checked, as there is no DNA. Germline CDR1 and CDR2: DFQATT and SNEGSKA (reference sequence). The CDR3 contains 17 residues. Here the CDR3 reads CSARDRLAGGPTGELFF.

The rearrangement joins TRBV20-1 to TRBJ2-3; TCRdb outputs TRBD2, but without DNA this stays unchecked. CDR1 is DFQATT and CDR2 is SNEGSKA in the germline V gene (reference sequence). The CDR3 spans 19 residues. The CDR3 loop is CSARGAGWSSGGSTDTQYF.

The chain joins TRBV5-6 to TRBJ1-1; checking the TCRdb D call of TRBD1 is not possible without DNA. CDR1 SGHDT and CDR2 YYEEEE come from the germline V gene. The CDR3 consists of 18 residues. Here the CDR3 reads CASSLTVGRKGPNTEAFF. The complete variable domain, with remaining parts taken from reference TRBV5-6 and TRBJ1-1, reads DAGVTQSPTHLIKTRGQQVTLRCSPKSGHDTVSWYQQALGQGPQFIFQYYEEEERQRGNFPDRFSGHQFPNYSSELNVNALLLGDSALYLCASSLTVGRKGPNTEAFFGQGTRLTVV.

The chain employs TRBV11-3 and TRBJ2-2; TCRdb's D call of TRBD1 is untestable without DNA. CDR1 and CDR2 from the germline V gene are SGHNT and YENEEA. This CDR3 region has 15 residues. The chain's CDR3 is CASSSIQGNTGELFF.

The CDR3 region is CSALDRAVYGYTF. The rearrangement links TRBV20-1 to TRBJ1-2; TCRdb proposes TRBD1, but this gene call is untestable without DNA. The CDR3 covers 13 residues. From germline, CDR1 is DFQATT and CDR2 SNEGSKA (reference sequence).

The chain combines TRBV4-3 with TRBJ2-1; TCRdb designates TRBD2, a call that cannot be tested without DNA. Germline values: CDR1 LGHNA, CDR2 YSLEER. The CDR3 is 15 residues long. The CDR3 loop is CASSLLAGGTYEQFF.

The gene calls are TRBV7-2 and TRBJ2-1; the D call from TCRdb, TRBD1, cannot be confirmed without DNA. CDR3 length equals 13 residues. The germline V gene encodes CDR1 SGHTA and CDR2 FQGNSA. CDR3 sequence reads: CASKHRAHNEQFF.

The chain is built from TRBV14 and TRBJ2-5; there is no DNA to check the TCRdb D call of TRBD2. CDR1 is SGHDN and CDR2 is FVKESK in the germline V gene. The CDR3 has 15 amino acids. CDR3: CASSQDIGTRETQYF.

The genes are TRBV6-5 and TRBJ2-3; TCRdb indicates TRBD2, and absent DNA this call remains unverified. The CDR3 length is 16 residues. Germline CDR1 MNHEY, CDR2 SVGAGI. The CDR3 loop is CASSYASGGAPDTQYF.

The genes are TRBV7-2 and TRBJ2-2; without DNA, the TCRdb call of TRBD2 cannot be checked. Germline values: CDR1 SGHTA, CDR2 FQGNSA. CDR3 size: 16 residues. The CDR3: CASSLFLAGVGGELFF.

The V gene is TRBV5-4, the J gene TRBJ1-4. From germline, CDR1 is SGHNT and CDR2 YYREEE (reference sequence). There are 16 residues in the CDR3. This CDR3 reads CASSLGTAATNEKLFF. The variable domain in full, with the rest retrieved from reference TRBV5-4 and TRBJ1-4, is ETGVTQSPTHLIKTRGQQVTLRCSSQSGHNTVSWYQQALGQGPQFIFQYYREEENGRGNFPPRFSGLQFPNYSSELNVNALELDDSALYLCASSLGTAATNEKLFFGSGTQLSVL.

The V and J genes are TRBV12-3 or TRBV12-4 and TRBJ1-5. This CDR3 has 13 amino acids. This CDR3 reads CASSLEPLRPQHF.

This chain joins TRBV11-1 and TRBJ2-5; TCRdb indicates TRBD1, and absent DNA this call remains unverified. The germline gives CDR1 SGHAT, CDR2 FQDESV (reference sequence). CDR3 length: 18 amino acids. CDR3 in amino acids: CASSLAQRAGAIGETQYF.

CDR3 amino acids: CASHLVIRLAKNIQYF. The chain joins TRBV24-1 to TRBJ2-4. Per germline, CDR1 KGHDR and CDR2 SFDVKD. The CDR3 has 16 residues.

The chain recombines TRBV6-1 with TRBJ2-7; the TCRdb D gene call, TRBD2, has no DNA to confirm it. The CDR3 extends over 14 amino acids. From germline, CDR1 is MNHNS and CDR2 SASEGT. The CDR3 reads CASSETLPNYEQYF.

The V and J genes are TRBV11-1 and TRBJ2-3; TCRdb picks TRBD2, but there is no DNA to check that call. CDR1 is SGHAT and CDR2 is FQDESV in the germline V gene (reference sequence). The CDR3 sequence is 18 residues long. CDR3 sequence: CASSLTRAGGFGTDTQYF. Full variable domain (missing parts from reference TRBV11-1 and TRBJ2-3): EAEVAQSPRYKITEKSQAVAFWCDPISGHATLYWYRQILGQGPELLVQFQDESVVDDSQLPKDRFSAERLKGVDSTLKIQPAELGDSAMYLCASSLTRAGGFGTDTQYFGPGTRLTVL.

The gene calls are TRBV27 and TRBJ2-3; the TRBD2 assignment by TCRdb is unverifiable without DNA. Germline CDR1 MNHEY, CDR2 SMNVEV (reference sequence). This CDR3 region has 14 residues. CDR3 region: CASSRRASTDTQYF.

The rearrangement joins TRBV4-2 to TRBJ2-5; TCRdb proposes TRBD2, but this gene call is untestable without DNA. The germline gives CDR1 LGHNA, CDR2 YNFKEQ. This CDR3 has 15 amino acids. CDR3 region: CASSQEEAFRETQYF.

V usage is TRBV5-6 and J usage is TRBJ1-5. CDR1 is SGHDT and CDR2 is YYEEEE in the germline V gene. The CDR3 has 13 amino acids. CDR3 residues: CASSLKLHQPQHF.

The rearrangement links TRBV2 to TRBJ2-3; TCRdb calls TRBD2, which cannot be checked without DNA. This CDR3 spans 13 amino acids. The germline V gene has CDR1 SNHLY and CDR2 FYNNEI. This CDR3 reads CASSELAGDTQYF.

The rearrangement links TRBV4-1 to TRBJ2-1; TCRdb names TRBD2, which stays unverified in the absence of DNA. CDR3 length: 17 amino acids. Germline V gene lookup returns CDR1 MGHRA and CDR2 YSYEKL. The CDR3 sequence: CASSLYTPSGGYNEQFF.

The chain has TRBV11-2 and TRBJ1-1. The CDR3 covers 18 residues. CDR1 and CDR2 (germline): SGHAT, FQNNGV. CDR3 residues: CASSPREGSGGVGTEAFF.

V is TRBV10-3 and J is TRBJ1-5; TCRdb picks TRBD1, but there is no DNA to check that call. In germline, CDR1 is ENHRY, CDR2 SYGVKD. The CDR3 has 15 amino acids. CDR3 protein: CAISSGTGGNQPQHF.

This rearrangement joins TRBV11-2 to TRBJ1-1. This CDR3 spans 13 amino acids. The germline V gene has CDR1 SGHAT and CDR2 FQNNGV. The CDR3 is CASSLDRNTEAFF.

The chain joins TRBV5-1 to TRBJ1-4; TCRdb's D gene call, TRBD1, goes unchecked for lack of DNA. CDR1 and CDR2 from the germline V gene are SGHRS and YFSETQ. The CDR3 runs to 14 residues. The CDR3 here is CASSQDRPNEKLFF.

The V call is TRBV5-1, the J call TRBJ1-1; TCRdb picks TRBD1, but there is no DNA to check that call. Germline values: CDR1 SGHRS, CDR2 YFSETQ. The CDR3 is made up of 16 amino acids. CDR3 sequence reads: CASSLTGTPMNTEAFF.

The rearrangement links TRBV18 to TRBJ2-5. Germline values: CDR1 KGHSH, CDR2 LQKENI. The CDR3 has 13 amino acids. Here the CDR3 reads CASSTTVQETQYF. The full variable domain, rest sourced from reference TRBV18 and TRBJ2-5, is NAGVMQNPRHLVRRRGQEARLRCSPMKGHSHVYWYRQLPEEGLKFMVYLQKENIIDESGMPKERFSAEFPKEGPSILRIQQVVRGDSAAYFCASSTTVQETQYFGPGTRLLVL.

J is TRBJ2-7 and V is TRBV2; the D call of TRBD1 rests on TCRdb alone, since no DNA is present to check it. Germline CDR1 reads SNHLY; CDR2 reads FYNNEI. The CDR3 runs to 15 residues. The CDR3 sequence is CASSDDGTGLSEQYF.